This T cell receptor (beta chain) was identified during a study of spatial heterogeneity in lung cancer. Turning to the study itself: The donors were 65 to 85 patients with non-small cell lung cancer that was early-stage and untreated. The follow-up PBMC samples were sequenced whenever they were available. The median time to follow-up was about two years after resection. Findings of the study overall: Whereas they appeared in blood less at follow-up, ubiquitous expanded tumor TCRs appeared there more at resection.

Time point denoted: blood at routine non-recurrence follow-up after resection. Whole RNA obtained from tumor, nontumor lung or frozen PBMC underwent sequencing without sorting. Of note for this clonotype: The target antigen is unknown.

Germline V gene lookup returns CDR1 ENHRY and CDR2 SYGVKD. V lost 0 bases, J lost 2 bases, and 8 bases lay in between. This CDR3 is 15 amino acids long. TCR cDNA molecules each had a unique molecular identifier. TCRdb used MiXCR to reprocess the 5' RACE reads, holding one entry per CDR3 protein. In the table there are some 120,000 distinct CDR3 sequences, 12% of which are singletons. The TCR was taken from a male donor with early-stage non-small cell lung cancer. Material: PBMCs, obtained at follow-up. The chain carries TRBV10-3 and TRBJ1-5; D possibly corresponds to TRBD1 (5 bases). CDR3 in DNA: TGTGCCATCAGTGAGTCAGGGGTTGGCAATCAGCCCCAGCATTTT. Amino acids: CAISESGVGNQPQHF.